One and the same sample provided the 25 T cell receptor beta chains below, sequenced in a study of blood T cell repertoires in COVID-19. Method: immunoSEQ multiplex PCR; TCRdb's copy keeps in-frame clones and lacks some. The sample has about 310,000 clones; around 87% are singletons. The sequenced material came from peripheral blood. The origin of the receptors is a man in his sixties or seventies with acute or convalescent COVID-19.

The chain links TRBV10-3 to TRBJ1-5; no reliable D call. The CDR3 runs 13 residues. Germline assignment: CDR1 ENHRY and CDR2 SYGVKD. Trimming took off 2 bases at V and 4 bases at J, with 6 bases between the two ends. CDR3 residues: CAISETGNQPQHF. CDR3 in DNA: TGTGCCATCAGTGAGACGGGGAATCAGCCCCAGCATTTT.

A few counts support this clone. The chain recombines TRBV11-2 with TRBJ1-1; perhaps TRBD1 as D (5 bases). The V gene lost 1 base and the J gene lost 2 bases, with 11 bases spanning the gap. Germline values: CDR1 SGHAT, CDR2 FQNNGV. The CDR3 extends over 15 amino acids. For the CDR3, the DNA is TGTGCCAGCAGCTTAGTGTTGACAGTTAACACTGAAGCTTTCTTT. This encodes CASSLVLTVNTEAFF.

The genes are TRBV5-1 and TRBJ2-1; D is uncertain. The V and J ends lost 2 bases and 0 bases respectively, with 9 bases between them. Germline V lookup: CDR1 SGHRS, CDR2 YFSETQ. The length of the CDR3 is 15 residues. CDR3 sequence (DNA): TGCGCCAGCAGCTTCACGGAGAGCTCCTACAATGAGCAGTTCTTC. It codes for CASSFTESSYNEQFF.

This clone has only a few counts. The V call is TRBV20-1, the J call TRBJ2-7, with 9 bases matching TRBD1. The germline V gene has CDR1 DFQATT and CDR2 SNEGSKA (reference sequence). V dropped 3 bases and J dropped 1; count of bases not matched to a gene: 7. The CDR3 runs 15 residues. CDR3 nucleotides: TGCAGTGCTAGTGAGGGACAGGGACCTTCCTACGAGCAGTACTTC. Amino acid sequence: CSASEGQGPSYEQYF.

This chain joins TRBV9 and TRBJ2-1, with 9 bases lining up with TRBD2. The CDR3 is 17 residues long. Germline CDR1 and CDR2: SGDLS and YYNGEE. Trimming took 0 bases from V and 9 from J; bases not matched to a gene: 13. In DNA form, the CDR3 reads TGTGCCAGCAGCGTAGGGGCGGGAGGGTCAGGCGATAGTGAGCAGTTCTTC. Translating it yields CASSVGAGGSGDSEQFF.

The genes are TRBV7-9 and TRBJ1-2; D is uncertain. Germline lookup yields CDR1 SEHNR and CDR2 FQNEAQ (reference sequence). CDR3 size: 14 residues. The V end was cut by 5 bases, the J end by 4 bases, with 14 bases between. For the CDR3, the DNA is TGTGCCAGCAGCCCACCGGCCGGAGCCTATGGCTACACCTTC. It is translated as CASSPPAGAYGYTF.

In this sample, this clone turned up once. The V call is TRBV7-4, the J call TRBJ2-1; 11 bases align to TRBD2. J gave up 0 bases and V 1 base, and 2 bases lay outside the gene matches. The germline gives CDR1 SGHVT, CDR2 SQSDAQ. This CDR3 comprises 17 residues. This CDR3 is CASSLGLAGSSYNEQFF. In DNA form, the CDR3 reads TGTGCCAGCAGCTTAGGACTAGCGGGATCCTCCTACAATGAGCAGTTCTTC.

The V gene is TRBV7-3, the J gene TRBJ2-5; the D gene is possibly TRBD1 (6 bases). The CDR3 spans 15 residues. The V gene lost 5 bases and the J gene lost 4 bases, with 17 bases spanning the gap. Germline-derived CDR1 and CDR2 are SGHTA and FQGTGA. CDR3 region: CASSPTGRDRETQYF. The DNA of the CDR3 is TGTGCCAGCAGCCCGACAGGAAGGGATAGAGAGACCCAGTACTTC.

A remark on this clone: Other nucleotide sequences from this sample produce the same CDR3. The chain carries TRBV28 and TRBJ2-5; D possibly corresponds to TRBD2 (5 bases). Germline-derived CDR1 and CDR2 are MDHEN and SYDVKM. The length of the CDR3 is 13 residues. Trimming pared 2 bases from V and 5 bases from J, leaving 9 bases between. CDR3 nucleotides: TGTGCCAGCAGTTTAGCGGGCTGGGAGACCCAGTACTTC. This translates into CASSLAGWETQYF.

The count of this clone is one. This chain links TRBV6-5 with TRBJ2-6, with D possibly matching TRBD1 (5 bases). CDR1 and CDR2 (germline): MNHEY, SVGAGI. This CDR3 has 15 amino acids. V lost 10 bases and J lost 1, with 14 bases in between. CDR3 DNA sequence: TGTGCCACGGTGCGACAGCCATCTGGGGCCAACGTCCTGACTTTC. Translation gives CATVRQPSGANVLTF.

The chain carries TRBV28 and TRBJ2-3; TRBD2 matches 9 bases. Germline loops: CDR1 MDHEN, CDR2 SYDVKM. Unmatched junction bases numbered 10, after V lost 10 bases and J lost 5 bases. The CDR3 runs 14 residues. As DNA, the CDR3 is TGTGCCAATAGCGGGAGCTCCGTTGAAGATACGCAGTATTTT. Protein: CANSGSSVEDTQYF.

The V and J genes are TRBV7-9 and TRBJ2-7; maybe TRBD1 (6 bases). The CDR3 extends over 14 amino acids. Germline CDR1 and CDR2: SEHNR and FQNEAQ (reference sequence). The V end lost 1 base, the J end lost 5 bases, and 12 bases lay between the germline ends. In DNA, the CDR3 is TGTGCCAGCAGCTTAGATGTCAGGGGCAACGAGCAGTACTTC. Translated: CASSLDVRGNEQYF.

The V call is TRBV18, the J call TRBJ2-7; 7 bases fit TRBD1. The trim removed 2 bases at V and 0 bases at J, leaving 4 bases unmatched. The CDR3 loop spans 15 amino acids. In germline, CDR1 is KGHSH, CDR2 LQKENI. CDR3 sequence reads: CASSPGGQNSYEQYF. The CDR3 DNA follows: TGTGCCAGCTCACCAGGGGGACAGAACTCCTACGAGCAGTACTTC.

The CDR3 DNA is TGTGCCACCAGCAGAGTTAGCGTCTACAATGAGCAGTTCTTC. Its protein product is CATSRVSVYNEQFF. The chain links TRBV15 to TRBJ2-1, with a weak D call TRBD2 (5 bases). Germline V gene data show CDR1 as LNHNV and CDR2 as YYDKDF (reference sequence). CDR3 length equals 14 residues. Trimming shortened V by 1 base and J by 3 bases, and 7 bases separated the two germline ends.

CDR3 amino acids: CASIIQLGDTQYF. The CDR3 nucleotides are TGTGCCAGCATTATTCAACTAGGTGATACGCAGTATTTT. V gene TRBV2 combines with J gene TRBJ2-3; tentative D call: TRBD2 (5 bases). Germline V CDR1 and CDR2: SNHLY, FYNNEI. The CDR3 sequence is 13 residues long. V dropped 7 bases and J dropped 6 bases, with 14 bases sitting between them.

This chain uses TRBV6-6 with TRBJ1-2, with 7 bases identical to TRBD1. CDR1 and CDR2 (germline): MNHNY, SVGAGI (reference sequence). The trim removed 3 bases at V and 8 bases at J, leaving 12 bases unmatched. This CDR3 is built from 15 residues. The chain's CDR3 is CASSYLTRDSIGYTF. The CDR3, as DNA: TGTGCCAGCAGTTATTTGACCCGGGACAGTATAGGCTACACCTTC.

The V gene is TRBV6-5, the J gene TRBJ1-6; 9 nucleotides match TRBD1. CDR1 and CDR2 (germline): MNHEY, SVGAGI. V lost 6 bases, J lost 7 bases, and 7 bases stayed unmatched. The CDR3 is 15 residues long. CDR3 residues: CASRRDRVPNSPLHF. Here the CDR3 DNA reads TGTGCCAGCAGAAGGGACAGGGTACCGAATTCACCCCTCCACTTT.

The chain is built from TRBV10-2 and TRBJ1-5; the D gene is possibly TRBD1 (5 bases). The germline CDR1 and CDR2 sequences are WSHSY and SAAADI. The CDR3 runs 13 residues. Trimming removed 6 bases from V and 4 bases from J, with 10 bases in between. This CDR3 reads CASRGTPNQPQHF. Here the CDR3 DNA reads TGCGCCAGCAGAGGGACTCCTAATCAGCCCCAGCATTTT.

V is TRBV19 and J is TRBJ2-1; maybe TRBD2 (5 bases). This CDR3 has 16 residues. Germline V lookup: CDR1 LNHDA, CDR2 SQIVND (reference sequence). V was pared by 0 bases and J by 4 bases, with 13 bases between. CDR3 protein: CASSIDTTSAYNEQFF. The CDR3 DNA reads as TGTGCCAGTAGTATAGATACAACTAGTGCGTACAATGAGCAGTTCTTC.

The V and J genes are TRBV30 and TRBJ1-2, with 10 bases fitting TRBD1. Germline V gene data show CDR1 as GTSNPN and CDR2 as SVGIG (reference sequence). The ends lost 0 bases at V and 4 bases at J; junction bases unmatched: 11. The CDR3 is 17 residues long. CDR3 loop: CAWSVGATGGLVYGYTF. In DNA, the CDR3 is TGTGCCTGGAGTGTAGGGGCGACAGGGGGCTTGGTCTATGGCTACACCTTC. The complete variable domain, with remaining parts taken from reference TRBV30 and TRBJ1-2, reads SQTIHQWPATLVQPVGSPLSLECTVEGTSNPNLYWYRQAAGRGLQLLFYSVGIGQISSEVPQNLSASRPQDRQFILSSKKLLLSDSGFYLCAWSVGATGGLVYGYTFGSGTRLTVV.

The chain couples TRBV6-1 to TRBJ1-6, with a possible D match to TRBD1 (6 bases). Trimming took 2 bases from V and 7 from J, leaving 15 bases between them. Per the germline V gene, CDR1 is MNHNS and CDR2 is SASEGT. The CDR3 totals 16 residues. The CDR3: CASSEIAGGGNSPLHF. CDR3 nucleotides: TGTGCCAGCAGTGAAATCGCGGGGGGCGGGAATTCACCCCTCCACTTT.

The chain links TRBV9 to TRBJ2-7, with TRBD2 matching over 8 bases. Germline CDR1 and CDR2: SGDLS and YYNGEE. The CDR3 length is 15 residues. V lost 1 base and J lost 5; bases outside the gene matches: 8. The CDR3 sequence: CASSVSPAGVHEQYF. The CDR3 DNA follows: TGTGCCAGCAGCGTATCCCCAGCGGGAGTCCACGAGCAGTACTTC.

The chain couples TRBV24-1 to TRBJ1-5; 10 bases line up with TRBD1. The CDR3 has 15 amino acids. Germline CDR1 and CDR2: KGHDR and SFDVKD. The ends lost 5 bases at V and 5 bases at J; junction bases unmatched: 5. CDR3 protein: CATSGDRGFDQPQHF. CDR3 in DNA: TGTGCCACCAGTGGGGACAGGGGATTTGATCAGCCCCAGCATTTT.

In this sample, this clone turned up a few times. The chain combines TRBV19 with TRBJ1-3; 9 nucleotides line up with TRBD1. From germline, CDR1 is LNHDA and CDR2 SQIVND (reference sequence). This CDR3 spans 16 amino acids. The V gene end was trimmed by 1 base and the J gene end by 0 bases; junction bases not matched to a gene: 1. In nucleotides, the CDR3 is TGTGCCAGTAGTATAGGGACAGGGGCCTCTGGAAACACCATATATTTT. Translation gives CASSIGTGASGNTIYF.

The V and J genes are TRBV19 and TRBJ2-7, with D hard to call. Per germline, CDR1 LNHDA and CDR2 SQIVND (reference sequence). This CDR3 spans 10 amino acids. V dropped 10 bases and J dropped 2 bases, with 6 bases sitting between them. CDR3 sequence reads: CATNAYEQYF. The CDR3 region has the DNA TGTGCCACTAACGCCTACGAGCAGTACTTC.